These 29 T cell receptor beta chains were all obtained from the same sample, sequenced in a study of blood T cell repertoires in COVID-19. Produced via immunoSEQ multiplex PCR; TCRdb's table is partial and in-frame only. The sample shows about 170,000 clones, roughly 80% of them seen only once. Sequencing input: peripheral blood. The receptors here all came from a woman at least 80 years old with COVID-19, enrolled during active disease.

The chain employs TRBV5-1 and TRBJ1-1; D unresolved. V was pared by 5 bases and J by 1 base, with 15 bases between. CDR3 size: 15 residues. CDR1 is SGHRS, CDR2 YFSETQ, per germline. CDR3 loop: CASSLQYKKNTEAFF. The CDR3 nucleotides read TGCGCCAGCAGTCTCCAGTACAAAAAGAACACTGAAGCTTTCTTT.

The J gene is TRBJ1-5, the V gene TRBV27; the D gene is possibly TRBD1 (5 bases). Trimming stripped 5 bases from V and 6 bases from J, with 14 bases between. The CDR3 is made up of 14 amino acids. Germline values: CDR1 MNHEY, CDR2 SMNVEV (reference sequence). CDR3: CASSNSMQGQPQHF. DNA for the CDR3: TGTGCCAGCAGTAACTCAATGCAGGGTCAGCCCCAGCATTTT.

The CDR3 here is CASSLGQGYQTNEKLFF. CDR3 DNA sequence: TGTGCCAGCAGCTTGGGACAGGGGTATCAGACTAATGAAAAACTGTTTTTT. V gene TRBV5-8 combines with J gene TRBJ1-4; 8 positions match TRBD1. The CDR3 is made up of 17 amino acids. Germline V gene data show CDR1 as SGHTS and CDR2 as YDEGEE. Trimming at V came to 0 bases and at J to 2 bases, leaving 6 bases not matched to a gene.

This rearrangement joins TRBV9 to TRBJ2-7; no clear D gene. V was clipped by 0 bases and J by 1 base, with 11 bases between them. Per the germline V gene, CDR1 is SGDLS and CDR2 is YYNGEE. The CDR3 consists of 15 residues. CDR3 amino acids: CASSVDGATSYEQYF. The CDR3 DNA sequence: TGTGCCAGCAGCGTAGACGGTGCGACTTCCTACGAGCAGTACTTC.

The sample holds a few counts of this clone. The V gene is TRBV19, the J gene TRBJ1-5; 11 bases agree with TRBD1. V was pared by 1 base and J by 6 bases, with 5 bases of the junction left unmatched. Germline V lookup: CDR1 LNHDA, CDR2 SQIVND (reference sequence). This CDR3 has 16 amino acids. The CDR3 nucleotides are TGTGCCAGTAGTATAGTTGGGACAGGGGGGTTTCAGCCCCAGCATTTT. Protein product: CASSIVGTGGFQPQHF.

CDR3 coding DNA: TGTGCCAGCAGACTAGCGTCGGGTGGTGAGCAGTACTTC. This translates into CASRLASGGEQYF. The chain couples TRBV12-3 or TRBV12-4 to TRBJ2-7, with TRBD2 matching 7 bases. With V trimmed by 6 bases and J by 7 bases, 9 bases remained unmatched. This CDR3 has 13 residues.

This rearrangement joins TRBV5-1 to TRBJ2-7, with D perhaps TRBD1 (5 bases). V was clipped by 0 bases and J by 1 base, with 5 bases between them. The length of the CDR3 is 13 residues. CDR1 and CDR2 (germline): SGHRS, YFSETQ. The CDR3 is CASSLDRSYEQYF. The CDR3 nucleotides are TGCGCCAGCAGCTTGGACAGGTCCTACGAGCAGTACTTC.

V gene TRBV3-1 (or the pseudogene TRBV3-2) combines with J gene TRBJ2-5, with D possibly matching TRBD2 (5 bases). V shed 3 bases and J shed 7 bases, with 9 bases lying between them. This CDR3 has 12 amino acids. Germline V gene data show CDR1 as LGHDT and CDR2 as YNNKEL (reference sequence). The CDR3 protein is CASSQSRGTQYF. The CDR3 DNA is TGTGCCAGCAGCCAGTCCCGGGGGACCCAGTACTTC.

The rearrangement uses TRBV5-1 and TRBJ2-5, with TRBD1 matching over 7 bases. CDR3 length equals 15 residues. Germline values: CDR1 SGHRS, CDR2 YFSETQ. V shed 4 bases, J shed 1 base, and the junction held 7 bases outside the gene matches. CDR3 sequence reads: CASSQDRWTQETQYF. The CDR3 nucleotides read TGCGCCAGCAGCCAGGACAGGTGGACCCAAGAGACCCAGTACTTC.

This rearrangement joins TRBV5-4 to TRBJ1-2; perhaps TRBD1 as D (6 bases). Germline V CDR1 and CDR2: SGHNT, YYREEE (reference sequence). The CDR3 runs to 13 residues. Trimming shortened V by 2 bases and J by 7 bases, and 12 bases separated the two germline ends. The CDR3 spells CASSFPRGVGYTF. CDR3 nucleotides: TGTGCCAGCAGCTTTCCCAGGGGAGTTGGCTACACCTTC.

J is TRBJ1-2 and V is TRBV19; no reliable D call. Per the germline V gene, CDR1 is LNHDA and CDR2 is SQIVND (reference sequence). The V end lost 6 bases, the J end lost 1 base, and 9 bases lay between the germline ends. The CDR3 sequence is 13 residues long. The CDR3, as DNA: TGTGCCAGTAGCGTGGCGGTTAACTATGGCTACACCTTC. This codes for CASSVAVNYGYTF.

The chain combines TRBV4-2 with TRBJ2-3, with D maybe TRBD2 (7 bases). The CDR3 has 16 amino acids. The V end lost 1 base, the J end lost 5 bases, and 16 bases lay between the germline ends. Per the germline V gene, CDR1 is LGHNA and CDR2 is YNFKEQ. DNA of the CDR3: TGTGCCAGCAGCCAAGGAAGAGGGGGGGAGGAAGATACGCAGTATTTT. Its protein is CASSQGRGGEEDTQYF.

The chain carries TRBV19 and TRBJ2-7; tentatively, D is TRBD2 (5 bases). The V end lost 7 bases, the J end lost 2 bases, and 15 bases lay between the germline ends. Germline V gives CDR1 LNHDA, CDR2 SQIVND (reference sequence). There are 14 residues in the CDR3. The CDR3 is CASNSGLEAYEQYF. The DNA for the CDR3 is TGTGCCAGTAACTCCGGACTCGAAGCCTACGAGCAGTACTTC.

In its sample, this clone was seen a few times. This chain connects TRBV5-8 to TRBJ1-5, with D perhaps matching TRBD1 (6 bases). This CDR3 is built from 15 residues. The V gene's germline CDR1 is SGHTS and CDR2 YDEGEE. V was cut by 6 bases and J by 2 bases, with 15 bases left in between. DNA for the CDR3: TGTGCCAGCACTACAGGGAGGGCCGGCAATCAGCCCCAGCATTTT. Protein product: CASTTGRAGNQPQHF.

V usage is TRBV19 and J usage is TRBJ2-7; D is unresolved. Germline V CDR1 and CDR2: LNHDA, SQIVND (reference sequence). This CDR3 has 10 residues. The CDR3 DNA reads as TGTGCGAGGCAACTGGTCGAGCAGTACTTC. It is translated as CARQLVEQYF.

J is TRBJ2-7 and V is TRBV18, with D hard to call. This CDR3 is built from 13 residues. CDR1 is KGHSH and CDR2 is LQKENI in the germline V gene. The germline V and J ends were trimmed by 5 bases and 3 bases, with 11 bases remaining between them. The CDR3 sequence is CASSGKSNYEQYF. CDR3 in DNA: TGTGCCAGCTCAGGCAAGTCGAACTACGAGCAGTACTTC.

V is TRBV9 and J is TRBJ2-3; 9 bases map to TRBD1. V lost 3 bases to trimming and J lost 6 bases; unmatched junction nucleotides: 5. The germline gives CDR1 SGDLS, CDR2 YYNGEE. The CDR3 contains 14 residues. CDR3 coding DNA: TGTGCCAGCAGCGCCACAGGGGGCGCGGATACGCAGTATTTT. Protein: CASSATGGADTQYF.

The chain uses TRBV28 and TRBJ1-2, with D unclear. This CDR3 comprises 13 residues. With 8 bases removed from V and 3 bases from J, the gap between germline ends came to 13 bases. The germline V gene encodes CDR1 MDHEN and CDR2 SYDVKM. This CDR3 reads CASWAFGDYGYTF. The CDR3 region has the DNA TGTGCCAGCTGGGCATTCGGGGACTATGGCTACACCTTC.

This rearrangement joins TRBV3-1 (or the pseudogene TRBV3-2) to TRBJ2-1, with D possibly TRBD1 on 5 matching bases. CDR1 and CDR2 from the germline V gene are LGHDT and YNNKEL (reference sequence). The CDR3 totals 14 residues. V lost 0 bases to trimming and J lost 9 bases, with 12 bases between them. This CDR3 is CASSQEGAWSEQFF. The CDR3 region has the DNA TGTGCCAGCAGCCAAGAAGGGGCATGGAGTGAGCAGTTCTTC.

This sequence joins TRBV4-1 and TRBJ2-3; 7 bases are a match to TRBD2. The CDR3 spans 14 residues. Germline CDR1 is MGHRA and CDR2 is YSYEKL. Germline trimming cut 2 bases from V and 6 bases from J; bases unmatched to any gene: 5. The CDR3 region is CASSQSGARDTQYF. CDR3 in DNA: TGCGCCAGCAGCCAAAGCGGGGCTAGGGATACGCAGTATTTT.

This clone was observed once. The CDR3 sequence is CASSVGDRPNIQYF. CDR3 sequence (DNA): TGTGCCAGCAGCGTCGGGGACAGGCCCAACATTCAGTACTTC. The chain employs TRBV9 and TRBJ2-4, with 8 bases lining up with TRBD1. Germline V lookup: CDR1 SGDLS, CDR2 YYNGEE. The CDR3 is 14 residues long. V lost 2 bases to trimming and J lost 7 bases; unmatched junction nucleotides: 5.

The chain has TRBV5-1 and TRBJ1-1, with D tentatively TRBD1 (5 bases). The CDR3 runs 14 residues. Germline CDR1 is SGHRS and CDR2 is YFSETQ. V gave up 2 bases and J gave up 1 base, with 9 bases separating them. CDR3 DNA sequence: TGCGCCAGCAGCTTATTCGACAGGAACACTGAAGCTTTCTTT. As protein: CASSLFDRNTEAFF.

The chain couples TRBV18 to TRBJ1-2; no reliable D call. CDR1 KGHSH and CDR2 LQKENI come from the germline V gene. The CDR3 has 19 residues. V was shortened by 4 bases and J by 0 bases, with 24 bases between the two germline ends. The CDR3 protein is CASSLLREEAPIANYGYTF. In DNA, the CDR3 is TGTGCCAGCTCACTACTCCGGGAAGAGGCCCCGATAGCTAACTATGGCTACACCTTC. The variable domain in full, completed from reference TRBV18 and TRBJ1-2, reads NAGVMQNPRHLVRRRGQEARLRCSPMKGHSHVYWYRQLPEEGLKFMVYLQKENIIDESGMPKERFSAEFPKEGPSILRIQQVVRGDSAAYFCASSLLREEAPIANYGYTFGSGTRLTVV.

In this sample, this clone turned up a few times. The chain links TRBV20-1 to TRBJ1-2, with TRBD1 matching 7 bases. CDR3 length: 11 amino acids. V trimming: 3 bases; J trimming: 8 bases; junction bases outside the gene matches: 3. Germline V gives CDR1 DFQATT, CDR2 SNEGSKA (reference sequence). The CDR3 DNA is TGCAGTGCTAGGCGGACAGGAGGCTACACCTTC. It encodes CSARRTGGYTF.

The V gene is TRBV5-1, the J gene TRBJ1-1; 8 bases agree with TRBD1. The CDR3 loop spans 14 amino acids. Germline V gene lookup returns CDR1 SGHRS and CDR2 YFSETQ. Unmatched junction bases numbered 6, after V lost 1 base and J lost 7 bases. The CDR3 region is CASSLRQGAVEAFF. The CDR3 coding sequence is TGCGCCAGCAGCTTGAGGCAGGGGGCAGTTGAAGCTTTCTTT.

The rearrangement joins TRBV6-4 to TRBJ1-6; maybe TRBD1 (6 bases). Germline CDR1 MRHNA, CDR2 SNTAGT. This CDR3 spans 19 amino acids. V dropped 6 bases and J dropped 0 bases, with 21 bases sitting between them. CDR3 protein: CASRSPPGTQSSYNSPLHF. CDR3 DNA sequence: TGTGCCAGCAGATCCCCGCCCGGGACACAGAGCTCCTATAATTCACCCCTCCACTTT.

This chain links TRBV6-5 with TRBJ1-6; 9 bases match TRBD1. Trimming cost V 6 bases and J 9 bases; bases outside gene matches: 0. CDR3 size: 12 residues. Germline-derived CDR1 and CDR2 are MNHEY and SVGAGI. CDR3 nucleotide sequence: TGTGCCAGCAGGGGACAGGGTTCACCCCTCCACTTT. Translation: CASRGQGSPLHF.

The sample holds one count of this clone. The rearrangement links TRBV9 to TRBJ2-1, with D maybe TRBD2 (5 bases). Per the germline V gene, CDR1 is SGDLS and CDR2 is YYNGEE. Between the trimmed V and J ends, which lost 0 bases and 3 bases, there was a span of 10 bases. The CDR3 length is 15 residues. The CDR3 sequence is CASSVGPGNYNEQFF. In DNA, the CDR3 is TGTGCCAGCAGCGTAGGGCCGGGAAACTACAATGAGCAGTTCTTC.

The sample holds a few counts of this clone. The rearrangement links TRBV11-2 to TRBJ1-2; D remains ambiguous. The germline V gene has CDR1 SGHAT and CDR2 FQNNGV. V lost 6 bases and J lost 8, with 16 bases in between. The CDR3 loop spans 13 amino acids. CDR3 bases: TGTGCCAGCAGTGCAAACAGCGGTGGCGGCTACACCTTC. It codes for CASSANSGGGYTF.